This T cell receptor (beta chain) appears in the sequencing data of a study of blood T cell repertoires in COVID-19. Study summary: The samples span acute and convalescent COVID-19 from the United States, Italy and Spain. The cDNA or gDNA used as material had been derived from T cells, B-cell-depleted T cells, or PBMCs.

Germline trimming cut 6 bases from V and 5 bases from J; bases unmatched to any gene: 1. The germline gives CDR1 MNHEY, CDR2 SVGAGI. This CDR3 contains 11 residues. As originally analysed: For nucleated cells, counts were estimated from reference gene primer amplification. Generated by immunoSEQ multiplex PCR, the TCRdb table keeps only in-frame clones and is missing some. V and J calls and clone size come straight from that table; D and trimming were deduced from the DNA. The sample has around 220,000 clones; about nine tenths are singletons. The sequence derives from a woman aged 45-65 years with acute or convalescent COVID-19. This sequence joins TRBV6-5 and TRBJ2-7; 7 bases line up with TRBD2. The sample taken for sequencing was peripheral blood. The CDR3 region has the DNA TGTGCCAGCAGCGGGAGGCACGAGCAGTACTTC. Its protein is CASSGRHEQYF.